This T cell receptor beta chain comes out of a study of T cell repertoires in ileal Crohn's disease. Study-wide results and caveats: Clonality above 26.8% at surgery always came with endoscopic recurrence.

TCRdb keeps only in-frame clones here, not all; method: immunoSEQ multiplex PCR. Among 5,000 to 6,500 clones listed, about four fifths were seen once. With regard to this clone: Its antigen is still unknown.

CDR3 size: 16 residues. The ends lost 5 bases at V and 0 bases at J; junction bases unmatched: 6. The germline V gene has CDR1 SGHDN and CDR2 FVKESK. The sequence derives from an adult with Crohn's disease. The source material was ileal tissue. V and J are TRBV14 and TRBJ1-1; 10 nucleotides agree with TRBD1. For the CDR3, the DNA is TGTGCCAGCAGCTTGGGACAGGGGTTTATGAACACTGAAGCTTTCTTT. Amino acid sequence: CASSLGQGFMNTEAFF. The whole variable domain, remainder taken from reference TRBV14 and TRBJ1-1, is EAGVTQFPSHSVIEKGQTVTLRCDPISGHDNLYWYRRVMGKEIKFLLHFVKESKQDESGMPNNRFLAERTGGTYSTLKVQPAELEDSGVYFCASSLGQGFMNTEAFFGQGTRLTVV.